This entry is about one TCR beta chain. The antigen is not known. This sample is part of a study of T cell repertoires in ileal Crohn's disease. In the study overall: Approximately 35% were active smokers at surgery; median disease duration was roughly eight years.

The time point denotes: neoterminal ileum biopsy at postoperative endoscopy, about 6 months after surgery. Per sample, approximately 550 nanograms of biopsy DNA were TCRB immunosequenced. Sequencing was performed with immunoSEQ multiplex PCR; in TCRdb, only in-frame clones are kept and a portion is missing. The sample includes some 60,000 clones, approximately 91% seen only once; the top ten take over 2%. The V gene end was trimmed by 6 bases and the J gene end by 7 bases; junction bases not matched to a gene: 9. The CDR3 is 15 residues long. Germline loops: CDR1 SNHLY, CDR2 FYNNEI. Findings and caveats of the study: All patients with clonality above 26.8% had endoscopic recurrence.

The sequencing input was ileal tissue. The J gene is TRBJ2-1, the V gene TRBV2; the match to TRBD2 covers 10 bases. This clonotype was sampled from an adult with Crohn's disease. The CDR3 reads CASRTVAGGRNEQFF. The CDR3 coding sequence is TGTGCCAGCAGGACCGTAGCGGGGGGCAGGAATGAGCAGTTCTTC.